These 4 T cell receptor beta chains share one sample of origin, sequenced in a study of regulatory T cells in long-lasting Graves disease. Time point specified: newly diagnosed GD, antithyroid drugs for less than 3 months. Scientists built the TCR library using RNA that was extracted from PBMCs. Through Arm-PCR of CDR3 regions and iRepertoire HTBI primers, TCR beta libraries were built. Each CDR3 protein is one row after TCRdb ran MiXCR on the multiplex PCR reads. The repertoire holds fewer than 500,000 distinct CDR3 sequences, with roughly 16% as singletons. These data also formed part of another study, on T cells in Graves' hyperthyroidism and ophthalmopathy.

The material was peripheral blood mononuclear cells (PBMCs), obtained at new diagnosis, from a patient treated with antithyroid drugs. Receptor source: a man aged 40-50 years with Graves disease.

This clonotype showed up many times. The chain employs TRBV28 and TRBJ1-2, with 9 positions matching TRBD1. The CDR3 loop spans 14 amino acids. Per germline, CDR1 MDHEN and CDR2 SYDVKM. V trimming: 5 bases; J trimming: 3 bases; junction bases outside the gene matches: 4. CDR3 loop: CASSVGQGHYGYTF. CDR3 coding DNA: TGTGCCAGCAGTGTGGGACAGGGCCACTATGGCTACACCTTC.

The J gene is TRBJ2-1, the V gene TRBV5-1; 9 positions agree with TRBD1. CDR1 is SGHRS and CDR2 is YFSETQ in the germline V gene. The CDR3 totals 14 residues. V lost 6 bases to trimming and J lost 2 bases; unmatched junction nucleotides: 3. CDR3 loop: CASTGDRAYNEQFF. Here the CDR3 DNA reads TGCGCCAGCACAGGGGACAGGGCCTACAATGAGCAGTTCTTC.

Only a few counts were recorded for this clonotype. V gene TRBV5-6 combines with J gene TRBJ2-6, with TRBD1 matching over 8 bases. There are 17 residues in the CDR3. Germline CDR1 is SGHDT and CDR2 is YYEEEE. V trimming: 5 bases; J trimming: 1 base; junction bases outside the gene matches: 8. The CDR3 DNA is TGTGCCAGCAGTTCCGACAGGGGCAGGTCTGGGGCCAACGTCCTGACTTTC. It yields the protein CASSSDRGRSGANVLTF.

The chain employs TRBV2 and TRBJ2-7; D may be TRBD2 (5 bases). CDR3 length: 12 residues. Trimming removed 6 bases at V and 9 bases at J, with 15 bases between. CDR1 is SNHLY and CDR2 is FYNNEI in the germline V gene. This CDR3 is CASSQACRGQYF. DNA for the CDR3: TGTGCCAGCAGCCAGGCCTGCCGGGGGCAGTACTTC.